The clone carrying this T cell receptor (beta chain) was detected ten times or more. The CDR3 regions of TCR beta were amplified from RNA transcripts. An initial round of RT-PCR targeting the TCR CDR3 relied on the HTBI primer set. Each CDR3 protein gets one entry after TCRdb re-called the multiplex PCR reads with MiXCR. In the table there are around 600,000 distinct CDR3 sequences, roughly 16% of which are singletons. The entry originates in a study of T cells in Graves' hyperthyroidism and ophthalmopathy. Germline assignment: CDR1 SNHLY and CDR2 FYNNEI. This CDR3 has 16 residues. Trimming shortened V by 3 bases and J by 3 bases, and 15 bases separated the two germline ends. Enrolled ophthalmopathy patients presented with a Clinical Activity Score of at least 3, a NOSPECS grade of at least 4, and disease duration under 3 months.

This rearrangement joins TRBV2 to TRBJ2-1; perhaps TRBD2 as D (6 bases). This clonotype originated in a woman in her thirties or forties with Graves' ophthalmopathy. The sequenced sample consisted of blood. Here the CDR3 DNA reads TGTGCCAGCAGTGACCCCCCCGCGGGGATCTACAATGAGCAGTTCTTC. The encoded protein is CASSDPPAGIYNEQFF.